The rows below give T cell receptor beta chains drawn from one sample of a study of Ad26.COV2.S vaccination and SARS-CoV-2 variants. TCRdb's table, derived via immunoSEQ multiplex PCR, lists solely in-frame clones and lacks some. The table has roughly 680,000 clones, roughly nine tenths seen once; the top ten hold roughly 1.5%. This specimen was peripheral blood, taken in a trial of Ad26.COV2.S vaccine versus placebo. The receptor source for this set is a person aged 18 to 65 who received the Ad26.COV2.S COVID-19 vaccine or a placebo. The CDR3 runs from the conserved cysteine through the conserved F or W. Each record gives: V gene, J gene, clone size, D gene, CDR3 protein, CDR3 DNA. A D gene is named only where the DNA matches it firmly. The size entry is marked missing in some rows and otherwise reads once, few, many or a size class.

v_gene: TRBV29-1
j_gene: TRBJ2-7
abundance: NA
d_gene: TRBD2
CDR3aa: CSVAGTSGSPSSYEQYF
CDR3nt: TGCAGCGTTGCCGGGACTAGCGGGAGTCCCAGCTCCTACGAGCAGTACTTC

v_gene: TRBV6-1
j_gene: TRBJ1-4
abundance: NA
d_gene: NA
CDR3aa: CASSEVLSEKLFF
CDR3nt: TGTGCCAGCAGTGAGGTACTCTCCGAAAAACTGTTTTTT

v_gene: TRBV4-1
j_gene: TRBJ2-1
abundance: NA
d_gene: NA
CDR3aa: CASTTSRQNYNEQFF
CDR3nt: TGCGCCAGCACCACAAGCAGGCAGAACTACAATGAGCAGTTCTTC

v_gene: TRBV7-8
j_gene: TRBJ2-1
abundance: NA
d_gene: NA
CDR3aa: CASSLALGSHEQFF
CDR3nt: TGTGCCAGCAGCTTAGCCCTAGGCTCCCATGAGCAGTTCTTC

v_gene: TRBV30
j_gene: TRBJ2-7
abundance: NA
d_gene: TRBD2
CDR3aa: CAWSPTPPLAGKPYEQYF
CDR3nt: TGTGCCTGGAGTCCCACCCCGCCCTTAGCGGGGAAGCCCTACGAGCAGTACTTC

v_gene: TRBV6-6
j_gene: TRBJ1-4
abundance: NA
d_gene: TRBD1
CDR3aa: CASNPGQWNEKLFF
CDR3nt: TGTGCCAGCAATCCGGGACAGTGGAATGAAAAACTGTTTTTT

v_gene: TRBV5-1
j_gene: TRBJ1-2
abundance: NA
d_gene: NA
CDR3aa: CASSQRDTQTGGYTF
CDR3nt: TGCGCCAGCAGCCAAAGGGACACCCAAACGGGTGGCTACACCTTC

v_gene: TRBV15
j_gene: TRBJ2-2
abundance: NA
d_gene: TRBD1
CDR3aa: CATSTGVGTGELFF
CDR3nt: TGTGCCACCAGTACAGGGGTGGGGACCGGGGAGCTGTTTTTT

v_gene: TRBV5-1
j_gene: TRBJ2-7
abundance: NA
d_gene: NA
CDR3aa: CASSSSWTPYEQYF
CDR3nt: TGCGCCAGCAGCTCCTCATGGACCCCCTACGAGCAGTACTTC

v_gene: TRBV30
j_gene: TRBJ1-3
abundance: NA
d_gene: NA
CDR3aa: CAWREVGGHTIYF
CDR3nt: TGTGCCTGGAGGGAAGTAGGCGGGCACACCATATATTTT

v_gene: TRBV29-1
j_gene: TRBJ2-2
abundance: NA
d_gene: NA
CDR3aa: CSVPFTGELFF
CDR3nt: TGCAGCGTCCCTTTCACCGGGGAGCTGTTTTTT

v_gene: TRBV6-1
j_gene: TRBJ1-6
abundance: NA
d_gene: TRBD1
CDR3aa: CASSETPDRVWASPLHF
CDR3nt: TGTGCCAGCAGTGAGACGCCGGACAGGGTTTGGGCTTCACCCCTCCACTTT

v_gene: TRBV29-1
j_gene: TRBJ2-2
abundance: few
d_gene: NA
CDR3aa: CSVGEPPGELFF
CDR3nt: TGCAGCGTTGGAGAACCTCCCGGGGAGCTGTTTTTT

v_gene: TRBV5-8
j_gene: TRBJ1-5
abundance: NA
d_gene: TRBD1
CDR3aa: CASSSRTGHQHF
CDR3nt: TGTGCCAGCAGTTCCCGGACAGGGCACCAACATTTT

v_gene: TRBV5-5
j_gene: TRBJ2-1
abundance: NA
d_gene: NA
CDR3aa: CASRQTYNEQFF
CDR3nt: TGTGCCAGCAGACAGACCTACAATGAGCAGTTCTTC

v_gene: TRBV5-1
j_gene: TRBJ2-1
abundance: once
d_gene: NA
CDR3aa: CASSLVAESSYNEQFF
CDR3nt: TGCGCCAGCAGCTTGGTGGCGGAATCCTCCTACAATGAGCAGTTCTTC

v_gene: TRBV2
j_gene: TRBJ1-2
abundance: NA
d_gene: TRBD1
CDR3aa: CASSRDRDGYTF
CDR3nt: TGTGCCAGCAGTCGGGACAGGGATGGCTACACCTTC

v_gene: TRBV6-2/TRBV6-3
j_gene: TRBJ2-1
abundance: NA
d_gene: TRBD1
CDR3aa: CASSYGQDYNEQFF
CDR3nt: TGTGCCAGCAGTTATGGACAGGATTACAATGAGCAGTTCTTC

v_gene: TRBV5-1
j_gene: TRBJ1-4
abundance: NA
d_gene: TRBD1
CDR3aa: CASSLAHTGGGNEKLFF
CDR3nt: TGCGCCAGCAGCTTGGCCCATACAGGGGGCGGAAATGAAAAACTGTTTTTT

v_gene: TRBV12-3/TRBV12-4
j_gene: TRBJ2-7
abundance: NA
d_gene: NA
CDR3aa: CASRPGFSYEQYF
CDR3nt: TGTGCCAGCAGGCCCGGGTTCTCCTACGAGCAGTACTTC

v_gene: TRBV7-2
j_gene: TRBJ2-7
abundance: NA
d_gene: NA
CDR3aa: CASSLEATSYEQYF
CDR3nt: TGTGCCAGCAGCTTAGAGGCGACCTCCTACGAGCAGTACTTC

v_gene: TRBV11-2
j_gene: TRBJ1-1
abundance: NA
d_gene: NA
CDR3aa: CASSLAGWTEAFF
CDR3nt: TGTGCCAGCAGCTTAGCGGGTTGGACTGAAGCTTTCTTT

v_gene: TRBV19
j_gene: TRBJ2-7
abundance: NA
d_gene: TRBD1
CDR3aa: CAGGTGGYEQYF
CDR3nt: TGTGCCGGGGGGACAGGGGGGTACGAGCAGTACTTC

v_gene: TRBV5-6
j_gene: TRBJ2-1
abundance: NA
d_gene: NA
CDR3aa: CASSPRGRDYNEQFF
CDR3nt: TGTGCCAGCAGCCCCAGGGGTAGGGACTACAATGAGCAGTTCTTC

v_gene: TRBV7-2
j_gene: TRBJ2-5
abundance: NA
d_gene: NA
CDR3aa: CASSLGGYSETQYF
CDR3nt: TGTGCCAGCAGCTTAGGCGGCTATTCGGAGACCCAGTACTTC

v_gene: TRBV18
j_gene: TRBJ1-2
abundance: NA
d_gene: TRBD1
CDR3aa: CASSPGDSLSVTF
CDR3nt: TGTGCCAGCTCACCCGGGGACAGCTTATCAGTTACCTTC

v_gene: TRBV6-5
j_gene: TRBJ2-5
abundance: NA
d_gene: NA
CDR3aa: CASNGGAYQETQYF
CDR3nt: TGTGCCAGCAATGGGGGCGCATACCAAGAGACCCAGTACTTC

v_gene: TRBV7-9
j_gene: TRBJ1-4
abundance: NA
d_gene: TRBD1
CDR3aa: CASSSTGSEKLFF
CDR3nt: TGTGCCAGCAGCTCGACAGGGAGTGAAAAACTGTTTTTT

v_gene: TRBV6-4
j_gene: TRBJ1-2
abundance: once
d_gene: NA
CDR3aa: CASSDAGTYGYTF
CDR3nt: TGTGCCAGCAGTGACGCAGGGACCTATGGCTACACCTTC

v_gene: TRBV30
j_gene: TRBJ1-2
abundance: NA
d_gene: TRBD1
CDR3aa: CAWSLFAGGGGKTYTF
CDR3nt: TGTGCCTGGAGTCTTTTCGCAGGGGGCGGAGGAAAGACCTACACCTTC

v_gene: TRBV27
j_gene: TRBJ2-1
abundance: NA
d_gene: NA
CDR3aa: CASSWASYSSYNEQFF
CDR3nt: TGTGCCAGCAGTTGGGCTAGCTATAGCTCCTACAATGAGCAGTTCTTC

v_gene: TRBV6-2/TRBV6-3
j_gene: TRBJ2-3
abundance: NA
d_gene: NA
CDR3aa: CASSYREPTDTQYF
CDR3nt: TGTGCCAGCAGTTACAGGGAACCCACAGATACGCAGTATTTT

v_gene: TRBV12-3/TRBV12-4
j_gene: TRBJ2-4
abundance: NA
d_gene: TRBD2
CDR3aa: CASSSGLRSQYF
CDR3nt: TGTGCCAGCAGCTCGGGACTACGATCTCAGTACTTC

v_gene: TRBV20-1
j_gene: TRBJ2-3
abundance: NA
d_gene: NA
CDR3aa: CSALVGTSQYF
CDR3nt: TGCAGTGCTTTAGTTGGGACTTCACAGTATTTT

v_gene: TRBV20-1
j_gene: TRBJ1-2
abundance: NA
d_gene: NA
CDR3aa: CSAVRQYGYTF
CDR3nt: TGCAGTGCGGTCAGACAGTATGGCTACACCTTC

v_gene: TRBV30
j_gene: TRBJ1-1
abundance: many
d_gene: TRBD1
CDR3aa: CAGQGMAFF
CDR3nt: TGTGCCGGACAGGGAATGGCTTTCTTT

v_gene: TRBV2
j_gene: TRBJ1-4
abundance: NA
d_gene: NA
CDR3aa: CASSDIPTGKLFF
CDR3nt: TGTGCCAGCAGTGACATCCCCACAGGAAAACTGTTTTTT

v_gene: TRBV2
j_gene: TRBJ2-2
abundance: NA
d_gene: NA
CDR3aa: CASKNTGELFF
CDR3nt: TGTGCCAGCAAAAACACCGGGGAGCTGTTTTTT

v_gene: TRBV18
j_gene: TRBJ2-7
abundance: NA
d_gene: TRBD2
CDR3aa: CASSPSGLAAYEQYF
CDR3nt: TGTGCCAGCTCACCATCGGGACTAGCAGCCTACGAGCAGTACTTC

v_gene: TRBV14
j_gene: TRBJ2-1
abundance: NA
d_gene: NA
CDR3aa: CASSHRQIHNEQFF
CDR3nt: TGTGCCAGCAGCCACCGACAGATACACAATGAGCAGTTCTTC

v_gene: TRBV11-2
j_gene: TRBJ1-6
abundance: NA
d_gene: NA
CDR3aa: CASSLEGGRGRVSYNSPLHF
CDR3nt: TGTGCCAGCAGCTTAGAGGGGGGTAGGGGACGGGTCTCCTATAATTCACCCCTCCACTTT

v_gene: TRBV2
j_gene: TRBJ1-1
abundance: few
d_gene: NA
CDR3aa: CASSEREGNTEAFF
CDR3nt: TGTGCCAGCAGTGAAAGGGAAGGGAACACTGAAGCTTTCTTT

v_gene: TRBV11-3
j_gene: TRBJ2-1
abundance: NA
d_gene: TRBD2
CDR3aa: CASSLGLLADEQFF
CDR3nt: TGTGCCAGCAGCTTAGGGCTGCTAGCGGATGAGCAGTTCTTC

v_gene: TRBV4-2
j_gene: TRBJ2-1
abundance: NA
d_gene: NA
CDR3aa: CASSQDGVSDNEQFF
CDR3nt: TGTGCCAGCAGCCAAGATGGGGTTTCGGATAATGAGCAGTTCTTC

v_gene: TRBV2
j_gene: TRBJ2-7
abundance: NA
d_gene: NA
CDR3aa: CASSEIVTDSLHF
CDR3nt: TGTGCCAGCAGTGAAATTGTGACAGATTCGCTCCACTTC

v_gene: TRBV6-2/TRBV6-3
j_gene: TRBJ1-1
abundance: many
d_gene: NA
CDR3aa: CASSYVGSSTEAFF
CDR3nt: TGTGCCAGCAGTTACGTGGGCTCGAGTACTGAAGCTTTCTTT

v_gene: TRBV10-2
j_gene: TRBJ2-5
abundance: NA
d_gene: NA
CDR3aa: CASSATSLRTQGETQYF
CDR3nt: TGCGCCAGCAGTGCAACTAGTCTTCGGACCCAGGGGGAGACCCAGTACTTC

v_gene: TRBV29-1
j_gene: TRBJ2-1
abundance: once
d_gene: TRBD2
CDR3aa: CSVEGLRDWEQFF
CDR3nt: TGCAGCGTTGAGGGACTACGCGATTGGGAGCAGTTCTTC

v_gene: TRBV6-2/TRBV6-3
j_gene: TRBJ2-7
abundance: NA
d_gene: NA
CDR3aa: CASSHPQVTYEQYF
CDR3nt: TGTGCCAGCAGCCACCCGCAGGTCACCTACGAGCAGTACTTC

v_gene: TRBV18
j_gene: TRBJ2-7
abundance: NA
d_gene: NA
CDR3aa: CASSPIEGSRREQYF
CDR3nt: TGTGCCAGCTCACCCATAGAGGGCAGCCGACGGGAGCAGTACTTC

v_gene: TRBV10-1
j_gene: TRBJ1-1
abundance: NA
d_gene: NA
CDR3aa: CASSERGTAEAFF
CDR3nt: TGCGCCAGCAGTGAGCGCGGGACGGCTGAAGCTTTCTTT

v_gene: TRBV11-2
j_gene: TRBJ1-3
abundance: once
d_gene: NA
CDR3aa: CASSLGLSGNTIYF
CDR3nt: TGTGCCAGCAGCTTAGGTCTCTCTGGGAACACCATATATTTT

v_gene: TRBV5-5
j_gene: TRBJ2-7
abundance: few
d_gene: NA
CDR3aa: CASSLGGYEQYF
CDR3nt: TGTGCCAGCAGCTTGGGCGGCTACGAGCAGTACTTC

v_gene: TRBV6-5
j_gene: TRBJ2-7
abundance: NA
d_gene: NA
CDR3aa: CASRGGVVIYEQYF
CDR3nt: TGTGCCAGCCGAGGAGGCGTCGTAATTTACGAGCAGTACTTC

v_gene: TRBV2
j_gene: TRBJ2-1
abundance: NA
d_gene: TRBD1
CDR3aa: CASRAGTDYNEQFF
CDR3nt: TGTGCCAGTAGAGCCGGGACAGACTACAATGAGCAGTTCTTC